This TCR beta chain was found in a study of T cell repertoires in cytomegalovirus infection. Study background: Well-studied HLA-B-restricted epitopes and recently identified HLA-C-restricted epitopes of CMV were both used in the study. Through public TCR beta signatures, both CMV infection and matching HLA type were indicated. Findings and caveats of the study: The ex vivo response showed dominance by HLA-C-restricted CMV-specific TCR beta clonotypes.

In TCRdb, the reads were re-called with MiXCR into one record per CDR3 protein. The sample holds over 250,000 distinct CDR3 sequences, roughly a fifth seen once. V shed 2 bases and J shed 4 bases, with 15 bases lying between them. CDR3 length equals 17 residues. This clonotype was observed many times. Antigen: not known. The origin of this receptor is a human donor in good health (CMV status not recorded). Some clones in this sample may be carry-over from other donors' samples. V is TRBV12-3 or TRBV12-4 and J is TRBJ2-6; D uncertain. Sequences were derived from cultured PBMCs, sampled from culture after CMV antigen stimulation. DNA of the CDR3: TGTGCCAGCAGTTTAAGGAACCTTGGGTCCGGGGCCAACGTCCTGACTTTC. Translating it yields CASSLRNLGSGANVLTF.